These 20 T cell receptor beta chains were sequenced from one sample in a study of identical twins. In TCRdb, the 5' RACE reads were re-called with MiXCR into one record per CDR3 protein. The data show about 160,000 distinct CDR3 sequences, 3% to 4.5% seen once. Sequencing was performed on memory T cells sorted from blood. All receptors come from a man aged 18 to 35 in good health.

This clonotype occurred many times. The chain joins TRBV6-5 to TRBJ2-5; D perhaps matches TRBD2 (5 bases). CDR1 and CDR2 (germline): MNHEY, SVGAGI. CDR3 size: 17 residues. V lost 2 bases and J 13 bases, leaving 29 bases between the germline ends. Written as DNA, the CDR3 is TGTGCCAGCAGTTACCAACGAATGGGAGTCAGCTCTTCCCCGCTGTACTTC. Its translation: CASSYQRMGVSSSPLYF.

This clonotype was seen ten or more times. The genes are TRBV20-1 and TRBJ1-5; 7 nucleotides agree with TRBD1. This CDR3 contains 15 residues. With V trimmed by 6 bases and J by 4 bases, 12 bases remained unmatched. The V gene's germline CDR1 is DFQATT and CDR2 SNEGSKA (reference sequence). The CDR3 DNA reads TGCAGTGCCAGACCTAGGACAGGATTAAATCAGCCCCAGCATTTT. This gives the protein CSARPRTGLNQPQHF.

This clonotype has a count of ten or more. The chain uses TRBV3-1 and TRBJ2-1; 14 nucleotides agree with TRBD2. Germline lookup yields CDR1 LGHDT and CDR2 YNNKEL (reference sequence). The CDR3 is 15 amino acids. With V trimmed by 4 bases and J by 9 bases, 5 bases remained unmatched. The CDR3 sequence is CASSRGLAGVTEQFF. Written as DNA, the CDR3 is TGTGCCAGCAGCCGGGGACTAGCGGGAGTTACTGAGCAGTTCTTC.

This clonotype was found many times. CDR3 loop: CASSSNGPAPTDTQYF. CDR3 bases: TGCGCCAGCAGCAGCAACGGGCCAGCCCCCACAGATACGCAGTATTTT. The genes are TRBV5-1 and TRBJ2-3, with unresolved D. The germline V gene has CDR1 SGHRS and CDR2 YFSETQ. CDR3 length: 16 amino acids. Trimming removed 4 bases at V and 2 bases at J, with 17 bases between.

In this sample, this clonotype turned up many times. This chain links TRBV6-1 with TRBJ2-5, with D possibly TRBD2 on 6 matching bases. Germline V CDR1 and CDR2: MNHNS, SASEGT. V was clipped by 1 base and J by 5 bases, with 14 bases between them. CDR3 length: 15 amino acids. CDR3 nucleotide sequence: TGTGCCAGCAGTGAAGGGGGACTCCCAAGGGAGACCCAGTACTTC. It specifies CASSEGGLPRETQYF.

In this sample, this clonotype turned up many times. This chain's CDR3 is CSARDPKRLAGSSTDTQYF. CDR3 coding DNA: TGCAGTGCTAGAGATCCTAAGAGACTAGCGGGTTCCAGCACAGATACGCAGTATTTT. The chain links TRBV20-1 to TRBJ2-3, with TRBD2 identical over 10 bases. Looked up from germline, CDR1 is DFQATT and CDR2 is SNEGSKA (reference sequence). J lost 0 bases, V lost 0 bases, and 12 bases had no gene match. This CDR3 spans 19 amino acids.

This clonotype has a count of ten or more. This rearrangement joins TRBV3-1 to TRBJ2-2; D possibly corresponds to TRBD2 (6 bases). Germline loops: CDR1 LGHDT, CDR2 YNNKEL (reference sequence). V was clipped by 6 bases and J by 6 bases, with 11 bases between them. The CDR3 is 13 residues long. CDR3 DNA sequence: TGTGCCAGCAGGCAGACTAGTCCCGGGGAGCTGTTTTTT. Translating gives CASRQTSPGELFF. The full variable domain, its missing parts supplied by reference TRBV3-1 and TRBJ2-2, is DTAVSQTPKYLVTQMGNDKSIKCEQNLGHDTMYWYKQDSKKFLKIMFSYNNKELIINETVPNRFSPKSPDKAHLNLHINSLELGDSAVYFCASRQTSPGELFFGEGSRLTVL.

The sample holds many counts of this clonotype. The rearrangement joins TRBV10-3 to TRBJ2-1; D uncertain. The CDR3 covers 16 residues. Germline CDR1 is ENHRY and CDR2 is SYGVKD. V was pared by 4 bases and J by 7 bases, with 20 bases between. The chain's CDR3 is CAISAGREAYGNEQFF. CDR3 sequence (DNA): TGTGCCATCAGTGCGGGCAGAGAGGCCTATGGTAATGAGCAGTTCTTC.

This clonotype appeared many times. CDR3 DNA: TGTGCCAGCAGCTTGCTGACGTACCAAGAGACCCAGTACTTC. Its translation: CASSLLTYQETQYF. The chain uses TRBV5-6 and TRBJ2-5; D unresolved. Germline CDR1 SGHDT, CDR2 YYEEEE. This CDR3 has 14 residues. Between the trimmed V and J ends, which lost 1 base and 0 bases, there was a span of 7 bases.

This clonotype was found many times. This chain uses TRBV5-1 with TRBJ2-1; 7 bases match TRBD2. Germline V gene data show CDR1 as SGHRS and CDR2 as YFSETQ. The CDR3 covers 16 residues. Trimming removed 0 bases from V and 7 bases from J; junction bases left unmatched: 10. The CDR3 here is CASSLAGRGSWNEQFF. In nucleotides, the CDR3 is TGCGCCAGCAGCTTGGCCGGGCGGGGGAGCTGGAATGAGCAGTTCTTC.

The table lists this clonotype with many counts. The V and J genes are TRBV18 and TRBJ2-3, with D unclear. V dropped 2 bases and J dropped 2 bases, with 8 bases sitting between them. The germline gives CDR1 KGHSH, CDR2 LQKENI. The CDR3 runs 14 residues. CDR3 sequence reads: CASSPSPPTDTQYF. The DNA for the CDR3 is TGTGCCAGCTCACCAAGTCCCCCCACAGATACGCAGTATTTT.

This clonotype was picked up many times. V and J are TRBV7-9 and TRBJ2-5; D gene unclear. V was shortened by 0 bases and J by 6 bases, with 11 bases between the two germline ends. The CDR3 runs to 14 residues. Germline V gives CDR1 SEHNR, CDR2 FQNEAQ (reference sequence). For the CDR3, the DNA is TGTGCCAGCAGCTTAGCGAGCCGGACGCAGACCCAGTACTTC. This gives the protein CASSLASRTQTQYF.

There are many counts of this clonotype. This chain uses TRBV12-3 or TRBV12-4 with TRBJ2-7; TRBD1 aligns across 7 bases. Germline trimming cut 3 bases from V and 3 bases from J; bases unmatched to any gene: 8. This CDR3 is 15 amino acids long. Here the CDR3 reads CASSFNWDRDYEQYF. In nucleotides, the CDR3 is TGTGCCAGCAGTTTTAATTGGGACAGAGACTACGAGCAGTACTTC.

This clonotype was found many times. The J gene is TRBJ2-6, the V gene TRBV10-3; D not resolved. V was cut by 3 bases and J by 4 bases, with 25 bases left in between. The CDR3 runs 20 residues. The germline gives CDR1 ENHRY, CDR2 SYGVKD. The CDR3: CAISDFLRDPLTGGANVLTF. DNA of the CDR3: TGTGCCATCAGTGATTTCCTAAGGGATCCCTTGACTGGCGGGGCCAACGTCCTGACTTTC.

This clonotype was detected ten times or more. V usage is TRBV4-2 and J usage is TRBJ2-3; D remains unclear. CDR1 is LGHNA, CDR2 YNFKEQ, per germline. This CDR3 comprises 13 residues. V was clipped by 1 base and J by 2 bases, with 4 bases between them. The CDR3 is CASSQVLTDTQYF. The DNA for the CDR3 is TGTGCCAGCAGCCAAGTTCTCACAGATACGCAGTATTTT.

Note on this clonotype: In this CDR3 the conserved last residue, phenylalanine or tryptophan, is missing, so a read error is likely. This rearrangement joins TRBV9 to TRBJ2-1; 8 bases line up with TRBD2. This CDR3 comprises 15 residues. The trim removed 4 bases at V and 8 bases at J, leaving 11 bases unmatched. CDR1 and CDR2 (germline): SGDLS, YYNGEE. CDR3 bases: TGTGCCAGCAGCCCAGAGGGGACTAGATCCCATGAGCAGTTCTCC. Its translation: CASSPEGTRSHEQFS.

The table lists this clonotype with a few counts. The CDR3 nucleotides are TGTGCCAGCAGTGACACAGGGGGGGGGGAGCAGTACTTC. The encoded protein is CASSDTGGGEQYF. This chain links TRBV6-1 with TRBJ2-7, with D tentatively TRBD1 (8 bases). Trimming removed 3 bases from V and 7 bases from J, with 13 bases in between. There are 13 residues in the CDR3. CDR1 and CDR2 (germline): MNHNS, SASEGT.

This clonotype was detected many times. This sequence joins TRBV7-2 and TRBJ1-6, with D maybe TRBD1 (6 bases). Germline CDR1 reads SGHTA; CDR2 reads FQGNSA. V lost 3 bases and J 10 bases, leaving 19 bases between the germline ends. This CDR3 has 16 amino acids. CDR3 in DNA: TGTGCCAGCAGCTTCAGAGGGGGAGCAGCGGGCTCACCCCTCCACTTT. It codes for CASSFRGGAAGSPLHF.

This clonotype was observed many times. As DNA, the CDR3 is TGTGCCAGCAGTGAAGCACAGGGTCGGGAGACCCAGTACTTC. As protein: CASSEAQGRETQYF. The chain couples TRBV25-1 to TRBJ2-5; D is perhaps TRBD1 (6 bases). CDR1 and CDR2 (germline): MGHDK, SYGVNS. V lost 2 bases and J lost 5, with 12 bases in between. The CDR3 is 14 amino acids.

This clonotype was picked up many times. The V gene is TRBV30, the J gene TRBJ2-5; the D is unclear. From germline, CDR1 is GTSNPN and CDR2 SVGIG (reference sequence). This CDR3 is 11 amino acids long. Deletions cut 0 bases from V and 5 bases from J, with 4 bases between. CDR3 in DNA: TGTGCCTGGAGTGTACTGGAGACCCAGTACTTC. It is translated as CAWSVLETQYF.